The 16 T cell receptor beta chains presented below share a single source sample, sequenced in a study of OX40 agonist ivuxolimab in advanced cancers. Measured with immunoSEQ multiplex PCR; TCRdb has only the in-frame clones, and not every one. The profile shows 50,000 to 85,000 clones, roughly 87% of them singletons. The sequencing here drew on CD4+ or CD8+ T cells sorted from blood, taken in a trial of the OX40 agonist ivuxolimab. The receptors shown here come from an adult with an advanced solid tumor such as melanoma, head and neck, liver or kidney cancer.

The chain combines TRBV2 with TRBJ2-5; D uncertain. Germline V gives CDR1 SNHLY, CDR2 FYNNEI. The CDR3 runs 13 residues. V dropped 8 bases and J dropped 2 bases, with 12 bases sitting between them. This chain's CDR3 is CASPSGQQETQYF. For the CDR3, the DNA is TGTGCCAGCCCATCGGGCCAACAAGAGACCCAGTACTTC. Variable domain in full (rest from reference TRBV2 and TRBJ2-5): EPEVTQTPSHQVTQMGQEVILRCVPISNHLYFYWYRQILGQKVEFLVSFYNNEISEKSEIFDDQFSVERPDGSNFTLKIRSTKLEDSAMYFCASPSGQQETQYFGPGTRLLVL.

V and J are TRBV6-5 and TRBJ2-1; TRBD2 aligns across 8 bases. The CDR3 has 15 amino acids. The germline V gene has CDR1 MNHEY and CDR2 SVGAGI. V shed 2 bases and J 8 bases; nucleotides not matched to a gene: 8. The CDR3 bases are TGTGCCAGCAGTTACCCGGGACTAGTGAGGGATGAGCAGTTCTTC. Encoded protein: CASSYPGLVRDEQFF.

This clone is a singleton in its sample. The chain recombines TRBV6-1 with TRBJ1-1, with D uncertain. The V end lost 2 bases, the J end lost 0 bases, and 10 bases lay between the germline ends. The CDR3 sequence is 15 residues long. CDR1 MNHNS and CDR2 SASEGT come from the germline V gene. The CDR3 DNA reads TGTGCCAGCAGTGAACAGGCTGTGGTGAACACTGAAGCTTTCTTT. Protein product: CASSEQAVVNTEAFF.

The chain uses TRBV28 and TRBJ2-2, with D hard to call. CDR1 and CDR2 from the germline V gene are MDHEN and SYDVKM. CDR3 length: 13 amino acids. V lost 6 bases to trimming and J lost 3 bases, with 8 bases between them. This CDR3 reads CASRGTYTGELFF. In DNA form, the CDR3 reads TGTGCCAGCAGAGGCACCTACACCGGGGAGCTGTTTTTT. The full variable domain, rest sourced from reference TRBV28 and TRBJ2-2, is DVKVTQSSRYLVKRTGEKVFLECVQDMDHENMFWYRQDPGLGLRLIYFSYDVKMKEKGDIPEGYSVSREKKERFSLILESASTNQTSMYLCASRGTYTGELFFGEGSRLTVL.

This clone has just a few counts. The chain is built from TRBV6-4 and TRBJ1-1; D gene ambiguous. The V end was cut by 4 bases, the J end by 1 base, with 7 bases between. Germline V gene sequence: CDR1 MRHNA, CDR2 SNTAGT. There are 13 residues in the CDR3. The CDR3: CASSVRENTEAFF. As DNA, the CDR3 is TGTGCCAGCAGTGTACGGGAGAACACTGAAGCTTTCTTT.

The V gene is TRBV6-5, the J gene TRBJ2-5; D is unclear. The CDR3 covers 13 residues. V lost 6 bases to trimming and J lost 4 bases, with 12 bases between them. Germline V gene lookup returns CDR1 MNHEY and CDR2 SVGAGI. The CDR3 region is CASRLRLGETQYF. CDR3 coding DNA: TGTGCCAGCAGATTACGCTTAGGAGAGACCCAGTACTTC.

J is TRBJ1-1 and V is TRBV5-1; no clear D. V was shortened by 1 base and J by 5 bases, with 12 bases between the two germline ends. From germline, CDR1 is SGHRS and CDR2 YFSETQ. The CDR3 length is 14 residues. CDR3 in amino acids: CASSLKGGVTEAFF. As DNA, the CDR3 is TGCGCCAGCAGCTTGAAGGGCGGTGTGACTGAAGCTTTCTTT.

The chain carries TRBV28 and TRBJ1-2; D ambiguous. The germline V gene encodes CDR1 MDHEN and CDR2 SYDVKM. V was cut by 3 bases and J by 5 bases, with 10 bases left in between. This CDR3 has 13 residues. The CDR3 protein is CASSFYGFYGYTF. The CDR3, as DNA: TGTGCCAGCAGTTTTTACGGGTTTTATGGCTACACCTTC.

This chain joins TRBV6-1 and TRBJ2-1, with D unresolved. The germline V gene has CDR1 MNHNS and CDR2 SASEGT. The CDR3 extends over 12 amino acids. Trimming stripped 4 bases from V and 6 bases from J, with 7 bases between. The CDR3 loop reads CASSVLGNEQFF. DNA for the CDR3: TGTGCCAGCAGTGTTTTGGGCAATGAGCAGTTCTTC.

This chain connects TRBV5-1 to TRBJ2-7, with D perhaps matching TRBD1 or TRBD2 (5 bases each). Per germline, CDR1 SGHRS and CDR2 YFSETQ. Trimming left V 4 bases short and J 5 bases short, with 16 bases between. The CDR3 contains 14 residues. CDR3 nucleotides: TGCGCCAGCAGCACCGGGACCCCTGGGAACGAGCAGTACTTC. This gives the protein CASSTGTPGNEQYF. The whole variable domain, remainder taken from reference TRBV5-1 and TRBJ2-7, is KAGVTQTPRYLIKTRGQQVTLSCSPISGHRSVSWYQQTPGQGLQFLFEYFSETQRNKGNFPGRFSGRQFSNSRSEMNVSTLELGDSALYLCASSTGTPGNEQYFGPGTRLTVT.

This clone was recorded only once. CDR3 protein: CASSFSGATNEKLFF. The CDR3, as DNA: TGTGCCAGCAGCTTTTCGGGGGCCACTAATGAAAAACTGTTTTTT. The genes are TRBV7-8 and TRBJ1-4; possible D gene TRBD1, 6 bases. CDR1 and CDR2 from the germline V gene are SGHVS and FQNEAQ. Trimming stripped 3 bases from V and 2 bases from J, with 10 bases between. The CDR3 covers 15 residues. The full variable domain, with the rest looked up from reference TRBV7-8 and TRBJ1-4, is GAGVSQSPRYKVAKRGQDVALRCDPISGHVSLFWYQQALGQGPEFLTYFQNEAQLDKSGLPSDRFFAERPEGSVSTLKIQRTQQEDSAVYLCASSFSGATNEKLFFGSGTQLSVL.

The rearrangement links TRBV18 to TRBJ2-5, with TRBD2 matching over 13 bases. The CDR3 sequence is 16 residues long. CDR1 and CDR2 from the germline V gene are KGHSH and LQKENI. The ends lost 4 bases at V and 1 base at J; junction bases unmatched: 3. CDR3 nucleotide sequence: TGTGCCAGCTCACAGGGACTAGCGGGGACCCAAGAGACCCAGTACTTC. Translation: CASSQGLAGTQETQYF.

This chain links TRBV4-3 with TRBJ1-6; no reliable D call. CDR3 length: 13 amino acids. Germline loops: CDR1 LGHNA, CDR2 YSLEER. The ends were cut back, 2 bases at V and 6 bases at J, with 5 bases in the middle. In nucleotides, the CDR3 is TGCGCCAGCAGCCAAATTATTAATTCACCCCTCCACTTT. Amino acids: CASSQIINSPLHF.

The chain recombines TRBV11-1 with TRBJ1-6, with D tentatively TRBD1 (6 bases). CDR1 is SGHAT and CDR2 is FQDESV in the germline V gene (reference sequence). V lost 6 bases to trimming and J lost 14 bases, with 14 bases between them. This CDR3 is 12 amino acids long. The DNA of the CDR3 is TGTGCCAGCAGAGAGGGGGGAGCGGCCCTCCACTTT. It is translated as CASREGGAALHF.

This sequence joins TRBV5-6 and TRBJ1-1; tentatively, D is TRBD1 (6 bases). Germline CDR1 SGHDT, CDR2 YYEEEE. V lost 5 bases to trimming and J lost 12 bases, with 20 bases between them. This CDR3 is built from 13 residues. The CDR3 DNA reads as TGTGCCAGCAGAAAGTACAGGGCACCCCCACCTTTCTTT. It encodes CASRKYRAPPPFF.

The genes are TRBV10-3 and TRBJ1-4; 8 nucleotides agree with TRBD1. Germline loops: CDR1 ENHRY, CDR2 SYGVKD. This CDR3 is built from 16 residues. V lost 5 bases, J lost 1 base, and 6 bases stayed unmatched. The CDR3 is CAISTTGGVTNEKLFF. The CDR3 bases are TGTGCCATCAGTACTACAGGGGGAGTAACTAATGAAAAACTGTTTTTT.